Listed here is a single TCR beta chain. Unique molecular identifiers featured in how the TCRbeta library was prepared. TCRdb re-called the PCR reads with MiXCR, one entry per CDR3 protein. The sample contains nearly 350,000 distinct CDR3 sequences, about 16% of which appear only once. These data belong to a study of T-cell reconstitution after alpha-beta-depleted transplantation in children. The CDR3 totals 15 residues. Germline V CDR1 and CDR2: SGHRS, YFSETQ. Trimming pared 9 bases from V and 4 bases from J, leaving 20 bases between. This specimen was PBMCs, mostly from graft donor cells, taken 360 days after TCRalphabeta/CD19-depleted stem cell transplant. The chain links TRBV5-1 to TRBJ2-1, with a possible D match to TRBD1 (6 bases). This TCR derives from a male patient between 2 and 10 years old who had a stem cell transplant for acute lymphoblastic leukemia, so the T cells may come from the graft donor. The CDR3 protein is CATAGSPGAYNEQFF. In nucleotides, the CDR3 is TGCGCCACGGCGGGCTCCCCAGGGGCTTACAATGAGCAGTTCTTC.